This entry concerns a single T cell receptor beta chain. Its antigen is still unknown. Nothing much larger sits one base from this clone, and base qualities are not available. Patients chosen for sequencing had shown expansion of CD8+CD57+ cells by flow cytometry. Every patient had severe acquired aplastic anemia, diagnosed using the International Study of Aplastic Anemia and Agranulocytosis and Camitta criteria. No patient had received any therapy when blood was sampled. TCR repertoires of sorted CD4+ and CD8+ blood T cells from severe aplastic anemia patients and healthy subjects were deep-sequenced in the study. Patients were enrolled under clinicaltrials.gov protocols 00001620, 01623167, 00001397, 00071045, 00081523 and 00961064 in the USA. Ficoll-Paque density gradient centrifugation was used to isolate peripheral blood mononuclear cells. Before DNA was extracted, CD4+ and CD8+ T cells were sorted using either FACS or magnetic beads.

Taken from the germline V gene (reference sequence), the CDR1 and CDR2 loops are LNHDA and SQIVND. The cysteine opens and the phenylalanine closes a CDR3 of 14 amino acids. The only DNA kept is the CDR3, 42 bases in frame from the first base. V loses 5 bases at its end and J loses 4 bases; junction bases beyond the gene matches: 7. The data derive from a study of CD8+CD57+ T cells in acquired aplastic anemia listed by TCRdb under 2018. About the full investigation: A mean of around 3.3 ug of DNA, ranging from roughly 0.17 to 30 ug, was extracted from sorted CD4+ and CD8+ cells. CD8+CD57+ expansion was defined as frequency above the mean frequency observed in healthy subjects. Results the study describes overall, beyond this receptor: Patients and healthy controls showed no significant difference in CD8+ Simpson's diversity (P=0.060). Roughly 30 CD8+ CDR3 sequences were shared between patients and controls but appeared highly expressed in patients and within their immunodominant clones.

Genomic DNA was used as template for profiling of TCR beta VDJ combinations and CDR3 sequences. An Illumina HiSeq 2000 was the platform used for TCR repertoire sequencing. Per the authors' processing: TRBV/TRBJ rearrangement plots, CDR3 size and DJ length profiles, and Simpson's diversity index were used to evaluate the repertoires. The immunodominant clone was defined as the most abundant DNA sequence in deep sequencing data. CDR3 amino acid sequences were checked for sharing across subjects and were also compared against the VDJdb database and published repertoires. Clones were called with MiXCR by TCRdb after fastp trimmed the public reads at Q25, and only in-frame beta chains were retained. For every CDR3 protein sequence, its rows merge into one entry that carries the most common genes and DNA. The V and J calls, along with clone size, are taken from TCRdb and not from the paper's own processing. The sample table contains a few hundred thousand distinct CDR3 sequences; only one count was recorded for approximately 51% of them. The top ten clonotypes cover 15% to 20% of the sample.

This sequence originates from a human donor with aplastic anemia. The sequence is built from TRBV19 and TRBJ1-2; 7 junctional bases match TRBD1. The sample was sorted CD4+, CD8+, or CD8+CD57+ T cells (not recorded which) from PBMCs. The DNA reads as follows: TGTGCCAGTAGTTTTGACAGGGAGTCCTATGGCTACACCTTC. Its protein reads: CASSFDRESYGYTF.